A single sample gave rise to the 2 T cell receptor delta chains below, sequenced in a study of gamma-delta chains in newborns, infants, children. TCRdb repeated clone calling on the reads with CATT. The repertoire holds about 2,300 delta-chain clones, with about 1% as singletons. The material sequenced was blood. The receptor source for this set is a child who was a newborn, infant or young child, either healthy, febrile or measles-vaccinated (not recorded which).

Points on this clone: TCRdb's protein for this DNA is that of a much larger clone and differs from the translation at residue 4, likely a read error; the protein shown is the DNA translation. For the CDR3, the DNA is TGTGCCTGTGGCCCCTTACTGGGGGATCCAGCAGCACAACTCTTCTTT. It encodes CACGPLLGDPAAQLFF. The chain is built from TRDV2 and TRDJ2; TRDD3 aligns across 10 bases. The CDR3 runs to 16 residues. V lost 5 bases and J lost 6; bases outside the gene matches: 11. CDR1 GEAIGNYY and CDR2 EKD come from the germline V gene.

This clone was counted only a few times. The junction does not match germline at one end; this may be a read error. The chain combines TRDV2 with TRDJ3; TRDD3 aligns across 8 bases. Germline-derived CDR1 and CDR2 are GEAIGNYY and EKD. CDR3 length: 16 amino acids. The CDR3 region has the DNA TGTGCCTGTGACACTGGGGGATCCTGGGGCACCCGACTGATGTTTTTC. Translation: CACDTGGSWGTRLMFF.